The entry below gives a single T cell receptor (beta chain) sequence along with its context. This clone was seen just once. This clone's antigen is unknown. No base qualities exist here, and no much larger clone lies one base off it. This entry comes from a study of blood T cell repertoires in COVID-19 (dated by TCRdb to about 2020). About the full investigation: Samples from collaborators originated in the United States, Italy and Spain and spanned both the acute and convalescent phases of COVID-19. Nearly every sample came with metadata listing a de-identified subject ID, COVID-19 status, age in years and sex. Where available, HLA class I and class II types were obtained from metadata supplied by the sample provider rather than from assay-based typing. The repertoires were released in a freely available public database intended as a resource for research on the immune response to SARS-CoV-2. Subjects who had been exposed to COVID-19, were actively infected with it, or had recovered from it provided the deeply sampled blood TCRbeta repertoires that made up the dataset. Samples were obtained from the ongoing ImmuneRACE study (first 160 participants) and from about 1,300 subjects provided by 6 global collaborators. The material from the prospective study consisted of cDNA or gDNA derived from T cells, B-cell-depleted T cells, or PBMCs.

Study-wide conclusions, independent of this receptor: How much clinical and demographic metadata was included differed by source and by participant, and the metadata was provided uncurated.

TCRbeta CDR3 regions were amplified from genomic DNA by means of the immunoSEQ Assay, a bias-controlled multiplex PCR. The study's own analysis went as follows. The number of nucleated cells in each sample was estimated from the amplification of reference gene primers within the assay. Sequence reads were collapsed and filtered to measure the absolute abundance of every unique TCRbeta CDR3 rearrangement. For each sample, productive Simpson clonality was calculated as the square root of Simpson's diversity index across productive rearrangements. As stored in TCRdb, this immuneACCESS dataset retains in-frame rearrangements with V and J assigned. A fraction of the clones does not appear; measured against another copy, unresolved V genes explain less than half of the discrepancy, and the remainder lacks a known reason. That table supplies the V and J calls and clone size; D and trimming were determined from the DNA. Within this sample are 400,000 to 550,000 clones, with 87% of them counted one time only. The ten largest clones take up around 1.8% of the sample.

Enrolling through a virtual design, the prospective study's participants ranged in age from about 18 to 89 years and lived across 24 United States geographic areas. In the prospective study, participants were assigned to cohorts based on the clinical history participants reported in a screening survey and a study questionnaire. Mobile phlebotomists in the prospective study collected whole blood, serum and a nasopharyngeal or oropharyngeal swab from every participant. Over a roughly two-month period, participants in the prospective study had the option of providing additional blood draws and questionnaires. Before DNA extraction, prospective study blood samples were shipped either frozen or at room temperature. The sample consisted of PBMCs or T cells enriched from blood (not recorded which). The clonotype originates from a woman younger than 35 with acute COVID-19.

This receptor carries the CDR3 CASSLTTDPSYEQYF. The bases read TGTGCCAGCAGCCTAACGACAGATCCCTCCTACGAGCAGTACTTC. The sequence links TRBV9 to TRBJ2-7; the D gene is possibly TRBD1, with 5 bases matching. CDR3 length: 15 amino acids, cysteine to phenylalanine. Just the 45-base CDR3 DNA is kept, in frame starting at base 1. According to the germline V gene, CDR1 reads SGDLS and CDR2 reads YYNGEE. V is shortened by 4 bases, J by 0 bases, and the region joining them spans 14 bases.